This T cell receptor beta chain is drawn from a study of post-analysis software for immune sequencing data. Findings and caveats of the study: Controls showed significantly higher normalized Chao1 diversity than did multiple sclerosis patients. When patients were compared with controls, about five TRBV segments were more frequent, TRBV5-6, TRBV5-1 and TRBV20-1 among them. Same-batch samples co-clustered strongly by F measure.

Of note for this clonotype: No antigen is known for it.

Libraries were made from TCR beta cDNA, and they carried unique molecular identifiers. Each CDR3 protein gets one entry after TCRdb re-called the PCR reads with MiXCR. The sample contains roughly 620,000 distinct CDR3 sequences, roughly 46% of which appear only once. The germline gives CDR1 SGHRS, CDR2 YFSETQ. Trimming left V 0 bases short and J 2 bases short, with 12 bases between. CDR3 length: 16 amino acids. The chain couples TRBV5-1 to TRBJ2-1; D is undetermined. This clonotype was sampled from a girl aged 5 to 17 with multiple sclerosis. Sequenced: blood. DNA of the CDR3: TGCGCCAGCAGCTTGGAGAGAGACGGAACCTACAATGAGCAGTTCTTC. Translation: CASSLERDGTYNEQFF. Combining the CDR3 with reference TRBV5-1 and TRBJ2-1 gives the whole variable domain KAGVTQTPRYLIKTRGQQVTLSCSPISGHRSVSWYQQTPGQGLQFLFEYFSETQRNKGNFPGRFSGRQFSNSRSEMNVSTLELGDSALYLCASSLERDGTYNEQFFGPGTRLTVL.